The rows below give T cell receptor beta chains drawn from one sample of a study of CD8 T cells in Susac syndrome. TCRdb used MiXCR to reprocess the immunoSEQ multiplex PCR reads, holding one entry per CDR3 protein. The sample lists some 170,000 distinct CDR3 sequences, 85% to 95% occurring once. The sample taken for sequencing was CD4+ T cells from PBMCs. The receptors were sampled from a human donor in good health. Each CDR3 is given with its conserved first and last residue. A D gene is named only where the DNA matches it firmly. The size of a clone is reported for some rows only, either as once, few or many, or as a class for expanded clones.

V: TRBV29-1; size: -; D: TRBD1; J: TRBJ2-3; DNA: TGCAGCGTTGTGACAGGGGCAGATACGCAGTATTTT; CDR3: CSVVTGADTQYF
V: TRBV7-8; size: -; D: -; J: TRBJ1-2; DNA: TGTGCCAGCAGCTTAGTCGAGGGGCGCGTTGGCTACACCTTC; CDR3: CASSLVEGRVGYTF
V: TRBV5-1; size: -; D: -; J: TRBJ2-1; DNA: TGCGCCAGCAGCTTGGAGGCTAGCCAATACAATGAGCAGTTCTTC; CDR3: CASSLEASQYNEQFF
V: TRBV12-3/TRBV12-4; size: few; D: -; J: TRBJ1-1; DNA: TGTGCCAGCAGTTTAGAGGGAGGTGGCACTGAAGCTTTCTTT; CDR3: CASSLEGGGTEAFF
V: TRBV7-7; size: -; D: -; J: TRBJ2-4; DNA: TGTGCCAGCAGCCCTACCCCAGGGAGCATTCAGTACTTC; CDR3: CASSPTPGSIQYF
V: TRBV7-9; size: -; D: TRBD1; J: TRBJ1-2; DNA: TGTGCCAGCAGCACGGGACAGGGAGTGGGCTATGGCTACACCTTC; CDR3: CASSTGQGVGYGYTF
V: TRBV3-1; size: -; D: TRBD1; J: TRBJ1-3; DNA: TGTGCCAGTGGGACAGGCTATGCGGACACCATATATTTT; CDR3: CASGTGYADTIYF
V: TRBV7-2; size: once; D: TRBD1; J: TRBJ1-1; DNA: TGTGCCAGCAGCACCCGACAGGGGAGTACTGAAGCTTTCTTT; CDR3: CASSTRQGSTEAFF
V: TRBV2; size: -; D: -; J: TRBJ2-6; DNA: TGTGCCAGCAGGTCGGAGGGGGCCAACGTCCTGACTTTC; CDR3: CASRSEGANVLTF
V: TRBV2; size: -; D: TRBD1; J: TRBJ1-1; DNA: TGTGCCAGCAGAGGGACAGACAACACTGAAGCTTTCTTT; CDR3: CASRGTDNTEAFF
V: TRBV7-6; size: -; D: -; J: TRBJ1-1; DNA: TGTGCCAGCAGCTTAGAGGAGGGGCGGACTGAAGCTTTCTTT; CDR3: CASSLEEGRTEAFF
V: TRBV18; size: few; D: -; J: TRBJ2-3; DNA: TGTGCCAGCTCACCATCCGTCACAGATACGCAGTATTTT; CDR3: CASSPSVTDTQYF
V: TRBV12-3/TRBV12-4; size: -; D: -; J: TRBJ2-1; DNA: TGTGCCAGCAGTTTAGTGGAAGTTGAGCAGTTCTTC; CDR3: CASSLVEVEQFF
V: TRBV24-1; size: -; D: -; J: TRBJ1-5; DNA: TGTGCCACCAGCCGGGACAGCAATCAGCCCCAGCATTTT; CDR3: CATSRDSNQPQHF
V: TRBV6-6; size: -; D: -; J: TRBJ1-6; DNA: TGTGCCAGCAGGCCCGACCTACCCCTCCACTTT; CDR3: CASRPDLPLHF
V: TRBV4-1; size: -; D: -; J: TRBJ1-6; DNA: TGCGCCAGCAGCCAGCCTGCTGGGGAGGGGTATAATTCACCCCTCCACTTT; CDR3: CASSQPAGEGYNSPLHF
V: TRBV9; size: few; D: -; J: TRBJ2-7; DNA: TGTGCCAGCAGCCCCCCCGGGGGATTCCACGAGCAGTACTTC; CDR3: CASSPPGGFHEQYF
V: TRBV9; size: -; D: -; J: TRBJ1-1; DNA: TGTGCCAGCAGCGGACGCGGTGGACCGAACACTGAAGCTTTCTTT; CDR3: CASSGRGGPNTEAFF
V: TRBV7-9; size: -; D: -; J: TRBJ2-1; DNA: TGTGCCAGCAGCTTAGAAGTGGGGGGCGCGTACAATGAGCAGTTCTTC; CDR3: CASSLEVGGAYNEQFF
V: TRBV6-5; size: -; D: -; J: TRBJ1-1; DNA: TGTGCCAGCAGTTACTGGGAGAACACTGAAGCTTTCTTT; CDR3: CASSYWENTEAFF
V: TRBV3-1; size: -; D: TRBD2; J: TRBJ2-5; DNA: TGTGCCAGCAGCCAAGGACTAGCTTTGGAGACCCAGTACTTC; CDR3: CASSQGLALETQYF
V: TRBV12-3/TRBV12-4; size: -; D: TRBD1; J: TRBJ2-3; DNA: TGTGCCAGCAGTTTTCGCTGGGACAGATCGTATTTT; CDR3: CASSFRWDRSYF
V: TRBV6-2/TRBV6-3; size: -; D: -; J: TRBJ1-2; DNA: TGTGCCAGCAGTTACACCGCGCAGGGCAGATATGGCTACACCTTC; CDR3: CASSYTAQGRYGYTF
V: TRBV28; size: -; D: -; J: TRBJ2-2; DNA: TGTGCCAGCCAAAGCGGGGAGCTGTTTTTT; CDR3: CASQSGELFF
V: TRBV19; size: -; D: -; J: TRBJ1-4; DNA: TGTGCCAGTAGTACTGAATCAACTAATGAAAAACTGTTTTTT; CDR3: CASSTESTNEKLFF
V: TRBV29-1; size: -; D: -; J: TRBJ1-2; DNA: TGCAGCGCCCCTTCGACGAGGGGCGTTTATGGCTACACCTTC; CDR3: CSAPSTRGVYGYTF
V: TRBV10-3; size: -; D: -; J: TRBJ2-5; DNA: TGTGCCATCAGTGAGTCGAGAGGGCCCCAAGAGACCCAGTACTTC; CDR3: CAISESRGPQETQYF
V: TRBV2; size: -; D: -; J: TRBJ1-5; DNA: TGTGCCAGCAGTCTTGATCAGCCCCAGCATTTT; CDR3: CASSLDQPQHF